These 32 T cell receptor beta chains were all obtained from the same sample, sequenced in a study of OX40 agonist ivuxolimab in advanced cancers. Clones were sequenced by immunoSEQ multiplex PCR, and TCRdb holds only the in-frame ones, with some missing. Here the sample spans about 60,000 clones, 88% being singletons. The specimen comprised CD4+ or CD8+ T cells sorted from blood, sampled in a trial of the OX40 agonist ivuxolimab. The origin of the receptors is an adult with an advanced solid tumor such as melanoma, head and neck, liver or kidney cancer.

The chain is built from TRBV4-1 and TRBJ2-3, with D tentatively TRBD1 or TRBD2 (5 bases each). This CDR3 spans 16 amino acids. The V end was cut by 5 bases, the J end by 3 bases, with 18 bases between. Germline CDR1 MGHRA, CDR2 YSYEKL. The CDR3 DNA follows: TGCGCCAGCAGCAACCGGGACCGAAATCCAACAGATACGCAGTATTTT. Translating it yields CASSNRDRNPTDTQYF.

V is TRBV5-1 and J is TRBJ2-1; 13 nucleotides agree with TRBD2. The CDR3 contains 15 residues. Germline CDR1 is SGHRS and CDR2 is YFSETQ. V lost 4 bases and J lost 6; bases outside the gene matches: 4. CDR3 protein: CASSLGLAGVNEQFF. DNA for the CDR3: TGCGCCAGCAGCCTCGGACTAGCGGGAGTCAATGAGCAGTTCTTC.

The chain links TRBV30 to TRBJ1-6, with TRBD1 matching 7 bases. Per germline, CDR1 GTSNPN and CDR2 SVGIG (reference sequence). V lost 0 bases, J lost 7 bases, and 6 bases stayed unmatched. The CDR3 spans 15 residues. The CDR3 spells CAWSVADRENSPLHF. The DNA of the CDR3 is TGTGCCTGGAGTGTAGCCGACAGGGAGAATTCACCCCTCCACTTT.

The CDR3 is CASSDWGAEEKLFF. Here the CDR3 DNA reads TGTGCCAGCAGCGATTGGGGGGCCGAGGAAAAACTGTTTTTT. The V call is TRBV6-1, the J call TRBJ1-4, with TRBD1 as a possible D gene (6 bases). CDR3 length: 14 amino acids. V was cut by 6 bases and J by 8 bases, with 16 bases left in between. Germline CDR1 MNHNS, CDR2 SASEGT.

This chain joins TRBV29-1 and TRBJ2-1, with D tentatively TRBD1 (6 bases). V dropped 6 bases and J dropped 3 bases, with 15 bases sitting between them. Germline V lookup: CDR1 SQVTM, CDR2 ANQGSEA. The length of the CDR3 is 14 residues. CDR3 coding DNA: TGCAGCGTAGATACAGGGTCATTCTACAATGAGCAGTTCTTC. Residues: CSVDTGSFYNEQFF.

The rearrangement links TRBV9 to TRBJ2-7, with 8 nucleotides matching TRBD2. This CDR3 is 13 amino acids long. The germline CDR1 and CDR2 sequences are SGDLS and YYNGEE. V lost 7 bases to trimming and J lost 0 bases; unmatched junction nucleotides: 3. CDR3 DNA sequence: TGTGCCAGCGGCGGGGGGAGCTCCTACGAGCAGTACTTC. Translating it yields CASGGGSSYEQYF.

The gene calls are TRBV4-1 and TRBJ1-2; D ambiguous. Trimming took 1 base from V and 1 from J, leaving 4 bases between them. Germline assignment: CDR1 MGHRA and CDR2 YSYEKL. This CDR3 spans 13 amino acids. CDR3 in amino acids: CASSQGGNYGYTF. CDR3 bases: TGCGCCAGCAGCCAAGGTGGTAACTATGGCTACACCTTC.

The chain recombines TRBV5-1 with TRBJ2-1, with 12 positions matching TRBD2. The V gene end was trimmed by 4 bases and the J gene end by 8 bases; junction bases not matched to a gene: 7. Germline lookup yields CDR1 SGHRS and CDR2 YFSETQ. The CDR3 totals 15 residues. The CDR3 DNA follows: TGCGCCAGCAGCCCAAGACTAGCGGGAGACGATGAGCAGTTCTTC. Amino acids: CASSPRLAGDDEQFF.

The rearrangement links TRBV30 to TRBJ2-3; tentatively, D is TRBD2 (6 bases). CDR3 size: 13 residues. Germline V gene sequence: CDR1 GTSNPN, CDR2 SVGIG (reference sequence). Trimming left V 4 bases short and J 6 bases short, with 14 bases between. In nucleotides, the CDR3 is TGTGCCTGGATCGGGGGAGGAAGGGATACGCAGTATTTT. Residues: CAWIGGGRDTQYF.

The chain recombines TRBV7-9 with TRBJ1-1; weak D call: TRBD1 (5 bases). CDR3 size: 14 residues. Trimming pared 4 bases from V and 1 base from J, leaving 10 bases between. Germline lookup yields CDR1 SEHNR and CDR2 FQNEAQ (reference sequence). The CDR3 DNA sequence: TGTGCCAGCAGCTCGAACACAGGGAACACTGAAGCTTTCTTT. It specifies CASSSNTGNTEAFF. The complete variable domain, with remaining parts taken from reference TRBV7-9 and TRBJ1-1, reads DTGVSQNPRHKITKRGQNVTFRCDPISEHNRLYWYRQTLGQGPEFLTYFQNEAQLEKSRLLSDRFSAERPKGSFSTLEIQRTEQGDSAMYLCASSSNTGNTEAFFGQGTRLTVV.

This rearrangement joins TRBV19 to TRBJ2-1; 8 bases align to TRBD1. The length of the CDR3 is 16 residues. V shed 6 bases, J shed 5 bases, and the junction held 12 bases outside the gene matches. The germline V gene has CDR1 LNHDA and CDR2 SQIVND (reference sequence). CDR3 bases: TGTGCCAGTAGAAGGGGAACCCAGGGGGCCAACAATGAGCAGTTCTTC. Its translation: CASRRGTQGANNEQFF.

The sample holds one count of this clone. This sequence joins TRBV29-1 and TRBJ2-2; 15 bases are a match to TRBD2. Per germline, CDR1 SQVTM and CDR2 ANQGSEA. With 7 bases clipped from V and 13 bases from J, the junction kept 7 bases outside the gene matches. This CDR3 is 13 amino acids long. CDR3 protein: CSAMGLAGGGLFF. The CDR3 DNA sequence: TGCAGCGCGATGGGACTAGCGGGAGGCGGGCTGTTTTTT.

J is TRBJ2-3 and V is TRBV6-4, with 8 bases aligning to TRBD1. With V trimmed by 5 bases and J by 1 base, 2 bases remained unmatched. Germline V gene lookup returns CDR1 MRHNA and CDR2 SNTAGT. This CDR3 has 14 amino acids. The CDR3 spells CASSPDRGTDTQYF. CDR3 nucleotides: TGTGCCAGCAGTCCGGACAGGGGCACAGATACGCAGTATTTT.

The CDR3 here is CASSRDNDGGYTF. In DNA form, the CDR3 reads TGCGCCAGCAGCCGGGACAACGATGGGGGCTACACCTTC. The chain carries TRBV5-1 and TRBJ1-2; D is possibly TRBD1 (6 bases). From germline, CDR1 is SGHRS and CDR2 YFSETQ. This CDR3 has 13 residues. Trimming took off 4 bases at V and 8 bases at J, with 15 bases between the two ends.

The V gene is TRBV9, the J gene TRBJ1-2; D not resolved. Trimming removed 3 bases at V and 4 bases at J, with 13 bases between. The CDR3 has 14 amino acids. Germline lookup yields CDR1 SGDLS and CDR2 YYNGEE. CDR3 sequence reads: CASSAGWESYGYTF. The CDR3 coding sequence is TGTGCCAGCAGCGCTGGATGGGAAAGCTATGGCTACACCTTC.

The chain combines TRBV5-1 with TRBJ2-3; D possibly corresponds to TRBD2 (6 bases). CDR3 length equals 16 residues. Germline V gives CDR1 SGHRS, CDR2 YFSETQ. V shed 4 bases and J shed 2 bases, with 17 bases lying between them. The CDR3 DNA follows: TGCGCCAGCAGCACCGGGGTGGCGGGGTACACAGATACGCAGTATTTT. Translating it yields CASSTGVAGYTDTQYF.

The CDR3 loop reads CASSIDSLTNQPQHF. The CDR3 DNA reads TGTGCCAGTAGTATAGACAGCTTAACTAATCAGCCCCAGCATTTT. The J gene is TRBJ1-5, the V gene TRBV19; D remains unclear. The V and J ends lost 0 bases and 4 bases respectively, with 10 bases between them. The germline CDR1 and CDR2 sequences are LNHDA and SQIVND (reference sequence). The CDR3 contains 15 residues.

There are a few counts of this clone. At one of its ends the junction is not consistent with the germline gene, which may arise from a read error. The chain links TRBV6-1 to TRBJ2-7; D is perhaps TRBD1 (5 bases). Germline assignment: CDR1 MNHNS and CDR2 SASEGT. The CDR3 has 13 residues. CDR3 residues: CASTERQTYEQYF. DNA of the CDR3: TGTGCCAGCACTGAAAGACAGACCTACGAGCAGTACTTC.

V usage is TRBV7-9 and J usage is TRBJ1-1, with TRBD1 matching over 8 bases. The V segment lost 4 bases and the J segment 1 base; nucleotides outside the gene matches: 2. The CDR3 contains 14 residues. Per germline, CDR1 SEHNR and CDR2 FQNEAQ (reference sequence). The CDR3 DNA sequence: TGTGCCAGCAGCTCGGGACAGGCGAACACTGAAGCTTTCTTT. Residues: CASSSGQANTEAFF.

This clone came up once. As DNA, the CDR3 is TGTGCCTGGAGTGTACGGGTGAACACTGAAGCTTTCTTT. Its protein product is CAWSVRVNTEAFF. This chain links TRBV30 with TRBJ1-1, with unresolved D. The ends were cut back, 0 bases at V and 0 bases at J, with 5 bases in the middle. Germline V CDR1 and CDR2: GTSNPN, SVGIG (reference sequence). The CDR3 is 13 amino acids.

The CDR3: CATSENRDAFF. The CDR3 coding sequence is TGTGCCACCAGCGAGAACAGGGACGCTTTCTTT. The chain recombines TRBV15 with TRBJ1-1; tentatively, D is TRBD1 (6 bases). CDR1 LNHNV and CDR2 YYDKDF come from the germline V gene (reference sequence). V was clipped by 5 bases and J by 11 bases, with 12 bases between them. This CDR3 spans 11 amino acids.

The CDR3 bases are TGTGCCAGCAGCGCGACCGGGACGGCACAAGAGACCCAGTACTTC. It specifies CASSATGTAQETQYF. J is TRBJ2-5 and V is TRBV9; either TRBD1 or TRBD2 may supply D (5 bases each). The germline V gene has CDR1 SGDLS and CDR2 YYNGEE. This CDR3 is built from 15 residues. Trimming left V 3 bases short and J 2 bases short, with 14 bases between.

The chain employs TRBV9 and TRBJ2-3; TRBD2 aligns across 9 bases. V shed 4 bases, J shed 1 base, and the junction held 7 bases outside the gene matches. This CDR3 is 16 amino acids long. Germline V lookup: CDR1 SGDLS, CDR2 YYNGEE. DNA for the CDR3: TGTGCCAGCAGCCCGGGGAGACTAGCGGGCACAGATACGCAGTATTTT. As protein: CASSPGRLAGTDTQYF.

The rearrangement links TRBV19 to TRBJ1-2, with unresolved D. The CDR3 length is 13 residues. The germline V and J ends were trimmed by 2 bases and 4 bases, with 8 bases remaining between them. Germline CDR1 reads LNHDA; CDR2 reads SQIVND (reference sequence). The CDR3 reads CASSITGIYGYTF. The CDR3 bases are TGTGCCAGTAGTATAACCGGAATCTATGGCTACACCTTC.

CDR3 protein: CASSDYVGSYNEQFF. CDR3 coding DNA: TGTGCCAGCAGTGATTACGTAGGGTCCTACAATGAGCAGTTCTTC. The chain is built from TRBV25-1 and TRBJ2-1; no definite D call. Trimming stripped 3 bases from V and 1 base from J, with 10 bases between. The CDR3 is made up of 15 amino acids. Germline CDR1 and CDR2: MGHDK and SYGVNS.

The chain couples TRBV4-2 to TRBJ2-3, with 13 bases matching TRBD2. The germline V gene encodes CDR1 LGHNA and CDR2 YNFKEQ. J was trimmed by 4 bases and V by 1 base; bases with no gene match: 2. CDR3 length: 16 residues. In DNA form, the CDR3 reads TGTGCCAGCAGCCAAGGGACTAGCGGGAGCCCAGATACGCAGTATTTT. Translating it yields CASSQGTSGSPDTQYF.

The V gene is TRBV28, the J gene TRBJ2-5, with a weak D call TRBD2 (6 bases). The CDR3 length is 13 residues. With 5 bases removed from V and 13 bases from J, the gap between germline ends came to 20 bases. Germline-derived CDR1 and CDR2 are MDHEN and SYDVKM. The CDR3, as DNA: TGTGCCAGCAGTCCACCCCACCCCGGGGGATCGTACTTC. As protein: CASSPPHPGGSYF.

This chain joins TRBV28 and TRBJ1-5; 11 positions match TRBD1. CDR3 size: 15 residues. V lost 5 bases to trimming and J lost 4 bases; unmatched junction nucleotides: 4. CDR1 and CDR2 (germline): MDHEN, SYDVKM. This CDR3 reads CASSRGTGGNQPQHF. In DNA form, the CDR3 reads TGTGCCAGCAGTAGGGGGACAGGGGGTAATCAGCCCCAGCATTTT.

The chain recombines TRBV27 with TRBJ1-2; no definite D call. Trimming removed 6 bases from V and 2 bases from J, with 19 bases in between. Per germline, CDR1 MNHEY and CDR2 SMNVEV (reference sequence). This CDR3 has 16 residues. CDR3 protein: CASRAGPTHLNYGYTF. For the CDR3, the DNA is TGTGCCAGCAGGGCTGGGCCGACCCACCTAAACTATGGCTACACCTTC.

The chain links TRBV10-3 to TRBJ1-2, with 7 bases matching TRBD1. Looked up from germline, CDR1 is ENHRY and CDR2 is SYGVKD. Trimming took 8 bases from V and 3 from J; bases not matched to a gene: 6. The CDR3 consists of 13 residues. CDR3 DNA: TGTGCCATCGGAACAGGGGCGGACTATGGCTACACCTTC. This gives the protein CAIGTGADYGYTF.

The rearrangement links TRBV29-1 to TRBJ2-5, with D uncertain. Germline V gene sequence: CDR1 SQVTM, CDR2 ANQGSEA. CDR3 length: 15 residues. The germline V and J ends were trimmed by 5 bases and 2 bases, with 18 bases remaining between them. CDR3 amino acids: CSVSPLQEMQETQYF. CDR3 sequence (DNA): TGCAGCGTTTCTCCCCTCCAGGAGATGCAAGAGACCCAGTACTTC.

As to this clone: One end of the junction fails to match germline, which may point to a read error. The V and J genes are TRBV5-1 and TRBJ2-3; D is ambiguous. Germline V CDR1 and CDR2: SGHRS, YFSETQ. This CDR3 contains 12 residues. CDR3 nucleotide sequence: TGCACCAGCAGCGAGAGGTTAGATACGCAGTATTTT. Translation gives CTSSERLDTQYF.